A selection of T cell receptor beta chains follows, all from one sample in a study of identifying expanded T cells in peripheral blood. TCRdb keeps only in-frame clones here, not all; method: immunoSEQ multiplex PCR. Of over 100,000 clones listed, around 89% are singletons. The sequencing sample was made of blood. Receptors originate from a person aged 18 to 75 in good health. Both conserved end residues are part of each CDR3. Fields, in order: clone size, V gene, J gene, D gene, CDR3 protein, CDR3 DNA. A D gene is named only where the DNA matches it firmly. Size tells how often a clone was seen (once, few, many) or the class of an expanded clone, and some rows leave it out.

clone_size: -; v_call: TRBV19; j_call: TRBJ1-5; d_call: -; cdr3_aa: CASSISAGLAQPQHF; cdr3_nt: TGTGCCAGTAGTATCTCCGCAGGGTTGGCTCAGCCCCAGCATTTT
clone_size: -; v_call: TRBV6-5; j_call: TRBJ2-7; d_call: TRBD1; cdr3_aa: CASSRPAGQDYEQYF; cdr3_nt: TGTGCCAGCAGCCGACCCGCGGGACAGGACTACGAGCAGTACTTC
clone_size: -; v_call: TRBV19; j_call: TRBJ1-5; d_call: -; cdr3_aa: CASSIGGTPYSNQPQHF; cdr3_nt: TGTGCCAGTAGTATCGGGGGGACCCCTTATAGCAATCAGCCCCAGCATTTT
clone_size: -; v_call: TRBV29-1; j_call: TRBJ1-1; d_call: -; cdr3_aa: CSVEALGGAFF; cdr3_nt: TGCAGCGTTGAAGCTCTAGGGGGGGCTTTCTTT
clone_size: -; v_call: TRBV5-4; j_call: TRBJ2-6; d_call: -; cdr3_aa: CASKGGNSLSGANVLTF; cdr3_nt: TGTGCCAGCAAGGGGGGAAACAGCCTCTCTGGGGCCAACGTCCTGACTTTC
clone_size: -; v_call: TRBV2; j_call: TRBJ2-1; d_call: -; cdr3_aa: CASSEEPSSYNEQFF; cdr3_nt: TGTGCCAGCAGTGAAGAGCCTAGCTCCTACAATGAGCAGTTCTTC
clone_size: -; v_call: TRBV6-5; j_call: TRBJ1-1; d_call: TRBD1; cdr3_aa: CASSYRGQGGTEAFF; cdr3_nt: TGTGCCAGCAGTTACCGTGGACAGGGGGGCACTGAAGCTTTCTTT
clone_size: -; v_call: TRBV7-2; j_call: TRBJ1-2; d_call: -; cdr3_aa: CASSVHQGSYTF; cdr3_nt: TGTGCCAGCAGCGTACACCAGGGGAGCTACACCTTC
clone_size: -; v_call: TRBV19; j_call: TRBJ1-3; d_call: -; cdr3_aa: CASSILRHSGNTIYF; cdr3_nt: TGTGCCAGTAGTATTCTTCGCCACTCTGGAAACACCATATATTTT
clone_size: -; v_call: TRBV4-1; j_call: TRBJ2-2; d_call: TRBD1; cdr3_aa: CASKRDRKGTGELFF; cdr3_nt: TGCGCCAGCAAGAGGGACAGAAAGGGGACCGGGGAGCTGTTTTTT
clone_size: -; v_call: TRBV5-1; j_call: TRBJ2-5; d_call: -; cdr3_aa: CASSLSGGEETQYF; cdr3_nt: TGCGCCAGCAGCTTGTCGGGCGGGGAGGAGACCCAGTACTTC
clone_size: -; v_call: TRBV19; j_call: TRBJ2-1; d_call: -; cdr3_aa: CASSTGVRYNEQFF; cdr3_nt: TGTGCCAGTAGTACGGGAGTTAGGTACAATGAGCAGTTCTTC
clone_size: once; v_call: TRBV9; j_call: TRBJ2-4; d_call: -; cdr3_aa: CASSATVAKNIQYF; cdr3_nt: TGTGCCAGCAGCGCGACAGTAGCCAAAAACATTCAGTACTTC
clone_size: -; v_call: TRBV7-3; j_call: TRBJ2-2; d_call: TRBD1; cdr3_aa: CASRPTGGPNTGELFF; cdr3_nt: TGTGCCAGCAGGCCGACAGGGGGCCCCAACACCGGGGAGCTGTTTTTT
clone_size: few; v_call: TRBV5-5; j_call: TRBJ1-1; d_call: -; cdr3_aa: CASSLDLTNTEAFF; cdr3_nt: TGTGCCAGCAGTTTGGACCTTACAAACACTGAAGCTTTCTTT
clone_size: once; v_call: TRBV9; j_call: TRBJ2-3; d_call: TRBD1; cdr3_aa: CASSVQGARGDTQYF; cdr3_nt: TGTGCCAGCAGCGTACAGGGGGCGCGGGGAGATACGCAGTATTTT
clone_size: -; v_call: TRBV6-5; j_call: TRBJ2-3; d_call: -; cdr3_aa: CASRGGFDTQYF; cdr3_nt: TGTGCCAGCAGGGGCGGTTTCGATACGCAGTATTTT
clone_size: -; v_call: TRBV15; j_call: TRBJ2-1; d_call: TRBD1; cdr3_aa: CATSPNRGPDYNEQFF; cdr3_nt: TGTGCCACCAGCCCGAACAGGGGACCCGACTACAATGAGCAGTTCTTC
clone_size: -; v_call: TRBV5-1; j_call: TRBJ2-7; d_call: -; cdr3_aa: CASSLDDPGRYEQYF; cdr3_nt: TGCGCCAGCAGCTTGGATGATCCGGGGCGGTACGAGCAGTACTTC
clone_size: -; v_call: TRBV4-2; j_call: TRBJ2-1; d_call: TRBD2; cdr3_aa: CASSQESVGLAVEQFF; cdr3_nt: TGTGCCAGCAGCCAAGAGAGTGTAGGACTAGCAGTTGAGCAGTTCTTC
clone_size: -; v_call: TRBV27; j_call: TRBJ2-7; d_call: -; cdr3_aa: CASRPLDRLNYEQYF; cdr3_nt: TGTGCCAGCAGACCCTTAGACAGACTGAACTACGAGCAGTACTTC
clone_size: -; v_call: TRBV7-9; j_call: TRBJ1-1; d_call: -; cdr3_aa: CASSLGGVDTEAFF; cdr3_nt: TGTGCCAGCAGCTTAGGCGGGGTGGACACTGAAGCTTTCTTT
clone_size: -; v_call: TRBV27; j_call: TRBJ1-2; d_call: TRBD1; cdr3_aa: CASSLGTDTNYGYTF; cdr3_nt: TGTGCCAGCAGTTTAGGGACAGACACTAACTATGGCTACACCTTC
clone_size: -; v_call: TRBV11-3; j_call: TRBJ2-2; d_call: -; cdr3_aa: CASSGQATKGTGELFF; cdr3_nt: TGTGCCAGCAGCGGGCAGGCCACGAAAGGGACCGGGGAGCTGTTTTTT
clone_size: -; v_call: TRBV13; j_call: TRBJ1-3; d_call: -; cdr3_aa: CASSLVRATGSGNTIYF; cdr3_nt: TGTGCCAGCAGCTTAGTCAGGGCCACAGGTTCTGGAAACACCATATATTTT
clone_size: -; v_call: TRBV7-2; j_call: TRBJ1-1; d_call: -; cdr3_aa: CASSLSLTGRTEAFF; cdr3_nt: TGTGCCAGCAGCTTAAGCCTAACAGGAAGGACTGAAGCTTTCTTT